Shown below are 8 T cell receptor beta chains from a single sample sequenced in a study of blood T cells in healthy people across ages. Through a sample-barcoded 5' primer and a J-beta primer mix, a second PCR was run for roughly 7 to 11 cycles. From the 5' RACE reads, TCRdb called clonotypes with MiXCR, one entry per CDR3 protein. The data hold approximately 1.5 million distinct CDR3 sequences, with 42% observed a single time. Sample: blood. The receptors here all came from a woman between 18 and 29 years old in good health.

This clonotype was observed a handful of times. J is TRBJ2-2 and V is TRBV2, with 8 bases identical to TRBD2. The CDR3 loop spans 14 amino acids. Germline V CDR1 and CDR2: SNHLY, FYNNEI. The V gene end was trimmed by 10 bases and the J gene end by 4 bases; junction bases not matched to a gene: 8. The CDR3 DNA is TGTGCCAACAAGCGGGAGAGCGGCACCGGGGAGCTGTTTTTT. Its protein product is CANKRESGTGELFF.

This sequence joins TRBV7-2 and TRBJ2-7; perhaps TRBD2 as D (5 bases). Trimming left V 1 base short and J 4 bases short, with 20 bases between. The CDR3 runs to 17 residues. Looked up from germline, CDR1 is SGHTA and CDR2 is FQGNSA. CDR3 sequence (DNA): TGTGCCAGCAGCTTAGATCAAAGAGGGAGTTTTGCTTACGAGCAGTACTTC. Translating gives CASSLDQRGSFAYEQYF.

The chain joins TRBV6-5 to TRBJ2-1; TRBD1 aligns across 12 bases. This CDR3 comprises 15 residues. Germline CDR1 MNHEY, CDR2 SVGAGI. The J segment lost 5 bases and the V segment lost 6 bases, leaving 5 bases of the junction unmatched. CDR3 residues: CASRGDRGLNNEQFF. CDR3 DNA sequence: TGTGCCAGCAGGGGGGACAGGGGGCTTAACAATGAGCAGTTCTTC.

In this sample, this clonotype turned up a few times. The CDR3 DNA follows: TGTGCCAGCAGTCCCTCCCGAGGTTACGAGCAGTACTTC. Translating it yields CASSPSRGYEQYF. The rearrangement links TRBV27 to TRBJ2-7, with D unresolved. Looked up from germline, CDR1 is MNHEY and CDR2 is SMNVEV (reference sequence). CDR3 length: 13 amino acids. Trimming took 5 bases from V and 4 from J, leaving 12 bases between them.

CDR3 DNA sequence: TGTGCCGGGGCCGACACGCATAGCAATCAGCCCCAGCATTTT. It is translated as CAGADTHSNQPQHF. The gene calls are TRBV2 and TRBJ1-5; a possible D gene is TRBD1 (5 bases). Germline lookup yields CDR1 SNHLY and CDR2 FYNNEI. The CDR3 extends over 14 amino acids. V was trimmed by 11 bases and J by 0 bases, leaving 14 bases between them. The variable domain in full, completed from reference TRBV2 and TRBJ1-5, reads EPEVTQTPSHQVTQMGQEVILRCVPISNHLYFYWYRQILGQKVEFLVSFYNNEISEKSEIFDDQFSVERPDGSNFTLKIRSTKLEDSAMYFCAGADTHSNQPQHFGDGTRLSIL.

The gene calls are TRBV6-2 or TRBV6-3 and TRBJ2-5; D is uncertain. CDR3 length equals 13 residues. The V and J ends lost 7 bases and 5 bases respectively, with 14 bases between them. Germline V CDR1 and CDR2: MNHEY, SVGEGT. The CDR3 sequence is CASKLGNLETQYF. Here the CDR3 DNA reads TGTGCCAGCAAGTTGGGGAATTTGGAGACCCAGTACTTC.

This clonotype was observed a handful of times. This chain links TRBV9 with TRBJ2-7; no clear D. The CDR3 runs to 13 residues. Looked up from germline, CDR1 is SGDLS and CDR2 is YYNGEE. V gave up 4 bases and J gave up 7 bases, with 15 bases separating them. In DNA, the CDR3 is TGTGCCAGCAGCCCAAGCCACGGTGGGGAGCAGTACTTC. Encoded protein: CASSPSHGGEQYF.

A note on this clonotype: The junction departs from germline at one end; a sequencing error may be responsible. The J gene is TRBJ1-5, the V gene TRBV7-2; weak D call: TRBD1 (6 bases). CDR3 length equals 16 residues. Germline-derived CDR1 and CDR2 are SGHTA and FQGNSA. The CDR3 DNA is TGTGCCAGCAGCCTCACAGGGACCAGATCCAATCAGCTCCAGCATTTT. Translation: CASSLTGTRSNQLQHF.